Listed here are 24 T cell receptor beta chains from one sample, sequenced in a study of CXCR3-negative and CXCR3-positive naive CD8 T cells. Study conclusions and caveats: More hydrophobic TRB CDR3s occurred in CXCR3-positive than in CXCR3-negative naive cells.

Their specific antigens are unknown. The study made its TRB cDNA libraries by 5' RACE, adding UMI labels. TCRdb reworked the 5' RACE reads into one entry per CDR3 protein, no DNA. The table lists under 150,000 distinct CDR3 sequences, with 0.5% to 0.7% in the top ten. The specimen was naive CXCR3+ CD8+ T cells from blood. Subset noted: CD45RO-CCR7+CD27+CD95- naive CD8+ T cells expressing CXCR3 (TNR3+). Receptors were obtained from a human donor in good health. Some clones in this sample may be carry-over from other donors' samples.

This sequence joins TRBV29-1 and TRBJ2-3; no DNA is available, so the TRBD1 call from TCRdb remains unchecked. Germline V lookup: CDR1 SQVTM, CDR2 ANQGSEA. The CDR3 is 14 amino acids. The CDR3: CSVEGQGLADTQYF.

V and J are TRBV5-6 and TRBJ1-5. The CDR3 extends over 14 amino acids. Per the germline V gene, CDR1 is SGHDT and CDR2 is YYEEEE. CDR3 sequence reads: CASSLGPAVQPQHF.

The chain links TRBV21-1 to TRBJ2-7; TCRdb designates TRBD1, a call that cannot be tested without DNA. TRBV21-1 is reported as a pseudogene. CDR3 length: 15 amino acids. The CDR3 sequence: CASRSRVPSTYEQYF.

The rearrangement links TRBV7-8 to TRBJ2-5; TCRdb's D call, TRBD2, is unchecked because there is no DNA. The CDR3 totals 16 residues. Germline V gene data show CDR1 as SGHVS and CDR2 as FQNEAQ. CDR3 loop: CASSQWGLASKETQYF.

The gene calls are TRBV7-8 and TRBJ2-5. This CDR3 is built from 14 residues. CDR1 and CDR2 from the germline V gene are SGHVS and FQNEAQ. The CDR3 loop is CASSLVVVQETQYF.

This rearrangement joins TRBV7-3 to TRBJ2-3; TCRdb proposes TRBD2, but this gene call is untestable without DNA. The CDR3 has 14 residues. Looked up from germline, CDR1 is SGHTA and CDR2 is FQGTGA. CDR3 amino acids: CSSSLSGSGDTQYF.

The chain couples TRBV2 to TRBJ2-3; with no DNA, the TCRdb D assignment of TRBD1 cannot be verified. CDR3 size: 14 residues. CDR1 SNHLY and CDR2 FYNNEI come from the germline V gene. The CDR3 loop reads CASSPTAPTDTQYF.

The V and J genes are TRBV6-2 or TRBV6-3 and TRBJ2-5; without DNA, the TCRdb call of TRBD2 cannot be checked. This CDR3 is built from 14 residues. Germline V gives CDR1 MNHEY, CDR2 SVGEGT. CDR3 amino acids: CASSRPSGQETQYF.

This chain joins TRBV12-3 or TRBV12-4 and TRBJ2-5; TCRdb selects TRBD1, and the lack of DNA leaves this call unchecked. This CDR3 has 14 residues. This CDR3 reads CASSSQGAPGTQYF.

J is TRBJ1-1 and V is TRBV5-1; TCRdb's D gene call, TRBD1, goes unchecked for lack of DNA. CDR1 SGHRS and CDR2 YFSETQ come from the germline V gene. CDR3 length equals 15 residues. CDR3 sequence reads: CASSFLQGLDTEAFF.

The chain is built from TRBV28 and TRBJ1-4; TCRdb designates TRBD1, a call that cannot be tested without DNA. CDR3 size: 12 residues. Per the germline V gene, CDR1 is MDHEN and CDR2 is SYDVKM. CDR3 amino acids: CASSPWGRSLFF.

The CDR3 region is CASSNQGLSYNEQFF. This chain links TRBV19 with TRBJ2-1; as DNA is missing, the TRBD1 call by TCRdb cannot be tested. CDR3 length: 15 residues. The germline CDR1 and CDR2 sequences are LNHDA and SQIVND (reference sequence).

The CDR3 sequence: CASSFPGGRDNEQFF. The chain recombines TRBV7-2 with TRBJ2-1; the D gene TCRdb calls, TRBD1, cannot be checked with no DNA. The length of the CDR3 is 15 residues. Germline V gene sequence: CDR1 SGHTA, CDR2 FQGNSA.

The CDR3 loop is CASSPRIGEAFF. The rearrangement links TRBV14 to TRBJ1-1. Germline CDR1 SGHDN, CDR2 FVKESK. CDR3 length: 12 amino acids.

This chain links TRBV29-1 with TRBJ2-1; checking the TCRdb D call of TRBD2 is not possible without DNA. The CDR3 loop spans 15 amino acids. Germline V gene sequence: CDR1 SQVTM, CDR2 ANQGSEA. CDR3 in amino acids: CSVGRNTLPYNEQFF.

The chain has TRBV7-9 and TRBJ1-5. From germline, CDR1 is SEHNR and CDR2 FQNEAQ (reference sequence). The CDR3 totals 13 residues. The CDR3 is CASSLEQNQPQHF.

This chain connects TRBV15 to TRBJ1-2. Germline values: CDR1 LNHNV, CDR2 YYDKDF (reference sequence). There are 13 residues in the CDR3. CDR3: CATSRDRQDGYTF.

The rearrangement uses TRBV5-1 and TRBJ2-5; TCRdb designates TRBD1, a call that cannot be tested without DNA. Germline CDR1 is SGHRS and CDR2 is YFSETQ. This CDR3 is built from 16 residues. Here the CDR3 reads CASPREGICLQETQYF.

The J gene is TRBJ2-2, the V gene TRBV28; no DNA is available, so the TRBD2 call from TCRdb remains unchecked. This CDR3 comprises 16 residues. Germline loops: CDR1 MDHEN, CDR2 SYDVKM. The CDR3: CASSPPASWNTGELFF.

The CDR3: CASSFGLAGRNEQFF. The V and J genes are TRBV28 and TRBJ2-1; TCRdb picks TRBD2, but there is no DNA to check that call. CDR1 is MDHEN and CDR2 is SYDVKM in the germline V gene. The CDR3 covers 15 residues.

The chain uses TRBV3-1 and TRBJ2-5; without DNA, the TCRdb call of TRBD1 cannot be checked. CDR1 and CDR2 from the germline V gene are LGHDT and YNNKEL (reference sequence). The CDR3 extends over 18 amino acids. This chain's CDR3 is CASSQETRGSGRLGTQYF.

The chain uses TRBV21-1 and TRBJ1-1; there is no DNA to check the TCRdb D call of TRBD1. TRBV21-1 is an annotated pseudogene. The CDR3 is made up of 17 amino acids. The CDR3 sequence: CASSKVRDRLMNTEAFF.

The chain joins TRBV7-6 to TRBJ2-5. The germline CDR1 and CDR2 sequences are SGHVS and FNYEAQ. This CDR3 contains 14 residues. CDR3 region: CASSLDLGKETQYF.

The chain employs TRBV6-2 or TRBV6-3 and TRBJ1-1; TCRdb indicates TRBD1, and absent DNA this call remains unverified. The CDR3 runs to 14 residues. Germline CDR1 is MNHEY and CDR2 is SVGEGT. CDR3 in amino acids: CASSYPATGLEAFF.